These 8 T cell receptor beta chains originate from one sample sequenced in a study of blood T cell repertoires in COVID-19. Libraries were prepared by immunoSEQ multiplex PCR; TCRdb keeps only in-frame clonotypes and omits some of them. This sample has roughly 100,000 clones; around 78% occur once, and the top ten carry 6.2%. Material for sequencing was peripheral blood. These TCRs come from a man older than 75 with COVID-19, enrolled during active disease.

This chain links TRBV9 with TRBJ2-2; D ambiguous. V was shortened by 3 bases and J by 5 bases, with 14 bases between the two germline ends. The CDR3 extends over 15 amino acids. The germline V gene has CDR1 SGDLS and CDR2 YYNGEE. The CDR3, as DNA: TGTGCCAGCAGCGCTCAAGCAAGTAATACCGGGGAGCTGTTTTTT. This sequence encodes CASSAQASNTGELFF.

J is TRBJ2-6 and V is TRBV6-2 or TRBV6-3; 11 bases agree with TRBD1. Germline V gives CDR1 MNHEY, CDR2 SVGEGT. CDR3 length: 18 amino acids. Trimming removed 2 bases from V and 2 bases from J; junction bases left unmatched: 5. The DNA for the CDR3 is TGTGCCAGCAGTTACCGTGGGACAGGGGGAGCTGGGGCCAACGTCCTGACTTTC. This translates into CASSYRGTGGAGANVLTF.

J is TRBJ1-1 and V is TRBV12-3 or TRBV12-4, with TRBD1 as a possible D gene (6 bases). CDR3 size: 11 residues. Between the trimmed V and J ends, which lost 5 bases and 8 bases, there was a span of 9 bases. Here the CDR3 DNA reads TGTGCCAGCAGTGGACAGTACGAAGCTTTCTTT. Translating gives CASSGQYEAFF.

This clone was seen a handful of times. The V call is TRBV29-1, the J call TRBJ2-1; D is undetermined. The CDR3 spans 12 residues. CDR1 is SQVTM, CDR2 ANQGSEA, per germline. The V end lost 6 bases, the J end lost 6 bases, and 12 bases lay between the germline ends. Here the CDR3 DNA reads TGCAGCGTCGTCCTACCGGGCAATGAGCAGTTCTTC. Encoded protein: CSVVLPGNEQFF.

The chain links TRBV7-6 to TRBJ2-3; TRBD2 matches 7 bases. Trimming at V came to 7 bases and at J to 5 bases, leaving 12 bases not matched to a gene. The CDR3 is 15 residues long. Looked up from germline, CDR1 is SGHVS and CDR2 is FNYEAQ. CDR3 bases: TGTGCCAGCACCCTACTGGGAGGGCCCGGAGATACGCAGTATTTT. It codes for CASTLLGGPGDTQYF.

Here the CDR3 DNA reads TGCGCCAGCAGCTTGGTACAGGGGAATGAAGCTTTCTTT. Residues: CASSLVQGNEAFF. The chain uses TRBV5-1 and TRBJ1-1, with 7 bases that match TRBD1. The CDR3 consists of 13 residues. V lost 0 bases and J lost 7; bases outside the gene matches: 3. Germline CDR1 reads SGHRS; CDR2 reads YFSETQ.

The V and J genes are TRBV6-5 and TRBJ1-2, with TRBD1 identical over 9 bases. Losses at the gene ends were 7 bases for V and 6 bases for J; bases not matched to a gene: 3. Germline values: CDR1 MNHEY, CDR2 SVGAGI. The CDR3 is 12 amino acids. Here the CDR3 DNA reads TGTGCCAGCAAATGGACAGGGGATGGCTACACCTTC. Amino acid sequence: CASKWTGDGYTF.

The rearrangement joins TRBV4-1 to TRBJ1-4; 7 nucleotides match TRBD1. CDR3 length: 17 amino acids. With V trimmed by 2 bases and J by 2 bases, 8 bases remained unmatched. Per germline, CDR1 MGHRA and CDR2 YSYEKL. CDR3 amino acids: CASSQRSTGRTNEKLFF. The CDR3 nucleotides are TGCGCCAGCAGCCAACGCTCGACAGGGCGTACTAATGAAAAACTGTTTTTT.